This is a list of T cell receptor beta chains from one sample in a study of radiation and T cells in renal cell carcinoma. This table comes from immunoSEQ multiplex PCR, and its TCRdb copy is limited to in-frame clones, with some not included. Of 100,000 to 150,000 clones in the sample, 88% were seen once. This specimen was blood, taken from a patient whose treatment included radiotherapy and nephrectomy. The receptors derive from an older woman with renal cell carcinoma. The CDR3 runs from the conserved cysteine through the conserved F or W. Fields, in order: V gene, clone size, J gene, CDR3 protein. Clone size appears in some rows only: once, few, many, or a class for an expanded clone.

V gene: TRBV19
clone size: once
J gene: TRBJ2-5
CDR3 protein: CASSSNTGTQYF

V gene: TRBV9
clone size: .
J gene: TRBJ1-1
CDR3 protein: CASSVAKDSYWDTEAFF

V gene: TRBV27
clone size: .
J gene: TRBJ2-5
CDR3 protein: CASTPRGLAGTRKETQYF

V gene: TRBV19
clone size: .
J gene: TRBJ2-3
CDR3 protein: CASTIGVTDTQYF

V gene: TRBV7-9
clone size: .
J gene: TRBJ1-1
CDR3 protein: CATSPSGTEAFF

V gene: TRBV28
clone size: once
J gene: TRBJ2-6
CDR3 protein: CASSLLGAGANVLTF

V gene: TRBV7-9
clone size: .
J gene: TRBJ2-7
CDR3 protein: CASSLENTYEQYF

V gene: TRBV23-1
clone size: once
J gene: TRBJ1-5
CDR3 protein: CASSRPGRLNQPQHF

V gene: TRBV10-3
clone size: .
J gene: TRBJ1-1
CDR3 protein: CAIRTKGGGAEAFF

V gene: TRBV11-2
clone size: .
J gene: TRBJ1-4
CDR3 protein: CASSILRNEKLFF

V gene: TRBV6-6
clone size: .
J gene: TRBJ2-2
CDR3 protein: CASSYMGENTGELFF

V gene: TRBV7-2
clone size: .
J gene: TRBJ2-1
CDR3 protein: CASSHPKNEQFF

V gene: TRBV5-1
clone size: .
J gene: TRBJ2-3
CDR3 protein: CASSLFRGGAADTQYF

V gene: TRBV6-6
clone size: .
J gene: TRBJ1-2
CDR3 protein: CASSYSGTVYGYTF

V gene: TRBV5-4
clone size: .
J gene: TRBJ2-5
CDR3 protein: CASSLNTGTVETQYF

V gene: TRBV6-5
clone size: .
J gene: TRBJ1-1
CDR3 protein: CASRDTGRWNTEAFF

V gene: TRBV18
clone size: .
J gene: TRBJ2-5
CDR3 protein: CASSPELQETQYF

V gene: TRBV21-1
clone size: .
J gene: TRBJ1-5
CDR3 protein: CASSKRKETVHSNQPQHF

V gene: TRBV5-1
clone size: few
J gene: TRBJ1-1
CDR3 protein: CASSSGTANTEAFF

V gene: TRBV2
clone size: .
J gene: TRBJ2-5
CDR3 protein: CASNPRTSGQETQYF

V gene: TRBV7-2
clone size: .
J gene: TRBJ1-5
CDR3 protein: CASSRVNQPQHF

V gene: TRBV7-2
clone size: .
J gene: TRBJ1-1
CDR3 protein: CASSNDPSGTEAFF